This T cell receptor (beta chain) derives from a study of cytomegalovirus exposure and HLA in healthy donors. Findings and caveats of the study: Cytomegalovirus association was assigned to approximately 160 TCR beta chains.

PCR amplification relied on 60 Vbeta primers (plus 13 Jbeta primers). As handled by the study authors: Per a later analysis, the number of unique TCR beta chains was roughly 80 million, of which around 10 million were shared. Sequenced by immunoSEQ multiplex PCR; TCRdb stores in-frame clones only, minus some. The D gene and trimming were derived from the DNA, and the V and J assignments and clone size from that table. The repertoire holds around 220,000 clones, with around 80% as singletons. V was clipped by 1 base and J by 3 bases, with 9 bases between them. The germline V gene encodes CDR1 LGHNA and CDR2 YSLEER. This CDR3 comprises 15 residues. In regard to this clone: Its antigen is not known.

The specimen sequenced was PBMCs. The TCR was taken from a man in his forties in good health and CMV-seronegative. The rearrangement uses TRBV4-3 and TRBJ1-4; D gene ambiguous. The CDR3 nucleotides are TGCGCCAGCAGCCAAGTGTACAGCTCTAATGAAAAACTGTTTTTT. This translates into CASSQVYSSNEKLFF.